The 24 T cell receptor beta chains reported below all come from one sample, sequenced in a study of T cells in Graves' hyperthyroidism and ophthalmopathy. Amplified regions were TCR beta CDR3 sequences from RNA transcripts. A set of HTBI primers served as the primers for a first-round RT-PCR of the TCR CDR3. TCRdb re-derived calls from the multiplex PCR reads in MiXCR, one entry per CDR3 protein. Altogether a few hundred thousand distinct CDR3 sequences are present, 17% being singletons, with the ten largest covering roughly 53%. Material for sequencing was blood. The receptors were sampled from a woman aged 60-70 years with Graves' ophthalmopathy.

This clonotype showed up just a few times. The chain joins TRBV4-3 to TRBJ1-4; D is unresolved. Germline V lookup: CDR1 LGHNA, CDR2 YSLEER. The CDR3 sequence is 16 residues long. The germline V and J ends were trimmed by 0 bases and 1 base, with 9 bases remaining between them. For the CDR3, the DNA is TGCGCCAGCAGCCAAGAAGGTGGCAGAACTAATGAAAAACTGTTTTTT. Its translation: CASSQEGGRTNEKLFF.

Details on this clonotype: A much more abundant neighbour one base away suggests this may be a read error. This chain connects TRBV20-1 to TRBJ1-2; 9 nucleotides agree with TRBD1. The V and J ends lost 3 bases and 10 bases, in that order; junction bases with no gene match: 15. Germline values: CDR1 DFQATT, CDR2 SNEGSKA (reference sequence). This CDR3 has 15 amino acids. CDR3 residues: CSASPAGQGLVDYTF. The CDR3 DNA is TGCAGTGCTAGCCCAGCGGGACAGGGACTTGTCGACTACACCTTC.

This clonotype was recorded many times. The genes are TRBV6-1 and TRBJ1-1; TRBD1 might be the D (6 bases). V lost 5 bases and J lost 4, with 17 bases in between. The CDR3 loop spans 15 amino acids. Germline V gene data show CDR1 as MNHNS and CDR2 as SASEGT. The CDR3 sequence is CASSPPRGGSTEAFF. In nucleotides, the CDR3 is TGTGCCAGCAGTCCACCGAGGGGGGGAAGCACTGAAGCTTTCTTT.

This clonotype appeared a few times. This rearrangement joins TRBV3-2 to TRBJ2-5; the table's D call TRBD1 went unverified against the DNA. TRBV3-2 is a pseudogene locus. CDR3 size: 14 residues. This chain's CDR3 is CASSQGDRQETQYF. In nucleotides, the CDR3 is TGTGCCAGCAGCCAGGGGGACAGGCAAGAGACCCAGTACTTC.

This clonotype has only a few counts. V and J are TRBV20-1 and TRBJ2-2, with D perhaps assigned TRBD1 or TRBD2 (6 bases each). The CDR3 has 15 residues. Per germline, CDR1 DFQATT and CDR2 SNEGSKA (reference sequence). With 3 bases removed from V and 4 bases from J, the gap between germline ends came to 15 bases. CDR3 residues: CSARRGDWSTGELFF. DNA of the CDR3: TGCAGTGCTAGGAGGGGGGATTGGAGCACCGGGGAGCTGTTTTTT.

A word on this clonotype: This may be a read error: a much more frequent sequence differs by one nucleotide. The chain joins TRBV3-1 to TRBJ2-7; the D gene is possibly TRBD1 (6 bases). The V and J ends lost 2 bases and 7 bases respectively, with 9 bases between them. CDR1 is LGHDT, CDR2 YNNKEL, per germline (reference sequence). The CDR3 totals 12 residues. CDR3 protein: CASSQNTGEQYF. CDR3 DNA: TGTGCCAGCAGCCAAAACACAGGGGAGCAGTACTTC.

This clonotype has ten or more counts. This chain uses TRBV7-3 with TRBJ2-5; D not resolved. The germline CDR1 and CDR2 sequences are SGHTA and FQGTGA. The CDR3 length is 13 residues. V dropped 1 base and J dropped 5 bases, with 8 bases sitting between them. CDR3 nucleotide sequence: TGTGCCAGCAGCTTAAGCAGGTTGGAGACCCAGTACTTC. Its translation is CASSLSRLETQYF.

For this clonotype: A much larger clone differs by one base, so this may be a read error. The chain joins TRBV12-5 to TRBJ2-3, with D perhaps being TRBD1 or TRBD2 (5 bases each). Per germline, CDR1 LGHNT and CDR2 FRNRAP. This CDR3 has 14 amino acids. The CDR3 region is CAGGLGTPADTQYF. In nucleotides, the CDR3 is TGTGCTGGTGGTTTGGGGACCCCAGCAGATACGCAGTATTTT.

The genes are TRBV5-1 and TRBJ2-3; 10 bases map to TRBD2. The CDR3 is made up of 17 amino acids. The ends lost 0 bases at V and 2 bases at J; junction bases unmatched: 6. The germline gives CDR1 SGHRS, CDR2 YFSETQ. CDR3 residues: CASSLGRGLAATDTQYF. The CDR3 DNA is TGCGCCAGCAGCTTGGGGCGTGGACTAGCGGCCACAGATACGCAGTATTTT.

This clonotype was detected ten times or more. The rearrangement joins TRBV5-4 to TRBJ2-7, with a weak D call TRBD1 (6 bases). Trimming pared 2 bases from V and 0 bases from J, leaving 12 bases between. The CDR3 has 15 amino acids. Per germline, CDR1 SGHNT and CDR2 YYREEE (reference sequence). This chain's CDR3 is CASSLGGANSYEQYF. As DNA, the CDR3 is TGTGCCAGCAGCTTAGGGGGAGCCAACTCCTACGAGCAGTACTTC.

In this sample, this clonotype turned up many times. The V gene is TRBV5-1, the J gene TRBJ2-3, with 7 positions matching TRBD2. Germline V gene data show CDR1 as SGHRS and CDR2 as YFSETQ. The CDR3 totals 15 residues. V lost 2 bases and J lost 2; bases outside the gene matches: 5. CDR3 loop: CASSFRLADTDTQYF. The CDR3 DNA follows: TGCGCCAGCAGCTTTCGGCTAGCGGACACAGATACGCAGTATTTT.

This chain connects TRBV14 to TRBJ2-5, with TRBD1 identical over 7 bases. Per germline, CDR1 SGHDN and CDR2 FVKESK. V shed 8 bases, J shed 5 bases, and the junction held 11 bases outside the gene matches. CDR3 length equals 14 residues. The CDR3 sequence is CASARQGQEETQYF. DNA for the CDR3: TGTGCCAGCGCCCGACAGGGACAAGAGGAGACCCAGTACTTC.

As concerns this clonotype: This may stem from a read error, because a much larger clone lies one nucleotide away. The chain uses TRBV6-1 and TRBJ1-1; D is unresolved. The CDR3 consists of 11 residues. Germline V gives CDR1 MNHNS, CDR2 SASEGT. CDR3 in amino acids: CAGRSNAEALF. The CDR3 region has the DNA TGTGCGGGCAGGTCGAACGCTGAAGCTCTCTTT.

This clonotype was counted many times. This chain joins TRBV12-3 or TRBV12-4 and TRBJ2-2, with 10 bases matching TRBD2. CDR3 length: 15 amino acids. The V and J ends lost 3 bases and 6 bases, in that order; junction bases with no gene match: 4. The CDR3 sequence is CASSFSGGASGELFF. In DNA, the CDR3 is TGTGCCAGCAGTTTCAGCGGGGGGGCCTCCGGGGAGCTGTTTTTT.

The CDR3 spells CASSPQGNTIYF. Written as DNA, the CDR3 is TGTGCCAGCAGCCCCCAAGGAAACACCATATATTTT. The gene calls are TRBV13 and TRBJ1-3, with D uncertain. Trimming stripped 5 bases from V and 4 bases from J, with 6 bases between. The CDR3 extends over 12 amino acids. From germline, CDR1 is PRHDT and CDR2 FYEKMQ (reference sequence).

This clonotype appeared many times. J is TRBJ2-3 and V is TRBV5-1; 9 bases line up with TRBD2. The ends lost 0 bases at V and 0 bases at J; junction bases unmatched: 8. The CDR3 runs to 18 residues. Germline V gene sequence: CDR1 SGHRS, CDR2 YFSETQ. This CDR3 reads CASSLGVSGGISTDTQYF. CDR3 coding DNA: TGCGCCAGCAGCTTGGGGGTTAGCGGGGGAATAAGCACAGATACGCAGTATTTT. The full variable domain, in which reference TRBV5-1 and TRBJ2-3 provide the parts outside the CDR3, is KAGVTQTPRYLIKTRGQQVTLSCSPISGHRSVSWYQQTPGQGLQFLFEYFSETQRNKGNFPGRFSGRQFSNSRSEMNVSTLELGDSALYLCASSLGVSGGISTDTQYFGPGTRLTVL.

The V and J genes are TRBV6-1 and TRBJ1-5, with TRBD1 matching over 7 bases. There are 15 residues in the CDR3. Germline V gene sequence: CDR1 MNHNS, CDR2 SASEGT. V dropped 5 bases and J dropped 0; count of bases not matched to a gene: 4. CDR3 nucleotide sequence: TGTGCCAGCAGTACCACAGGGGCTAGCAATCAGCCCCAGCATTTT. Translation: CASSTTGASNQPQHF.

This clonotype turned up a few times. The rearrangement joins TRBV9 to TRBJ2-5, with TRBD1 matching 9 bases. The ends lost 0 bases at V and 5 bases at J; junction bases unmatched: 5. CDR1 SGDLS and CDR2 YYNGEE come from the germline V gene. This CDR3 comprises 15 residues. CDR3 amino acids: CASSVGTGDLETQYF. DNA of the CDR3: TGTGCCAGCAGCGTAGGGACAGGGGATCTTGAGACCCAGTACTTC. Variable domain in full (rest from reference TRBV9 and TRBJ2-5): DSGVTQTPKHLITATGQRVTLRCSPRSGDLSVYWYQQSLDQGLQFLIQYYNGEERAKGNILERFSAQQFPDLHSELNLSSLELGDSALYFCASSVGTGDLETQYFGPGTRLLVL.

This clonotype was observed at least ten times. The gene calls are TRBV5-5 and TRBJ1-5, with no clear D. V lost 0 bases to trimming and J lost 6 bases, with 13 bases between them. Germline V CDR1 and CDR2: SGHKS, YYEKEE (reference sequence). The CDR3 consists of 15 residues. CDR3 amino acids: CASSLEGIGGQPQHF. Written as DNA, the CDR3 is TGTGCCAGCAGCTTGGAGGGCATCGGTGGTCAGCCCCAGCATTTT.

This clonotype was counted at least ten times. CDR3 coding DNA: TGTGCCAGCAGCCCTAAGGTGATAGGGTACTTC. It yields the protein CASSPKVIGYF. This chain links TRBV7-9 with TRBJ2-4; D not certain. Per germline, CDR1 SEHNR and CDR2 FQNEAQ (reference sequence). This CDR3 is 11 amino acids long. The V end lost 5 bases, the J end lost 15 bases, and 14 bases lay between the germline ends.

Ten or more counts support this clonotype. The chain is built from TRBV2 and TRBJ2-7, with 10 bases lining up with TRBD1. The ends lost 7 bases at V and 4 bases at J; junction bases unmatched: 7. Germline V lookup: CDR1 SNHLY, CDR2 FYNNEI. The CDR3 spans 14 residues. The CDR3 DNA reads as TGTGCCAGCACCTCGACAGGGGGCTATTACGAGCAGTACTTC. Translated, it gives CASTSTGGYYEQYF.

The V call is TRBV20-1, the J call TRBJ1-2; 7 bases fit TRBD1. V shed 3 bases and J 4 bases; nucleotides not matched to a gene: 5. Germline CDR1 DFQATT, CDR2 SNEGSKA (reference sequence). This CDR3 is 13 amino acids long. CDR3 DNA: TGCAGTGCTAGCACAGGGGACACCTATGGCTACACCTTC. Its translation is CSASTGDTYGYTF.

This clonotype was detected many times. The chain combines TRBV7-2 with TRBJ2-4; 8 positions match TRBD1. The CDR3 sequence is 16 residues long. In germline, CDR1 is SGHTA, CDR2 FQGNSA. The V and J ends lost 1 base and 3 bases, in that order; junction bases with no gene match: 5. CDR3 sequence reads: CASSLETGAGKNIQYF. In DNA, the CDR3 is TGTGCCAGCAGCTTAGAGACAGGGGCCGGCAAAAACATTCAGTACTTC.

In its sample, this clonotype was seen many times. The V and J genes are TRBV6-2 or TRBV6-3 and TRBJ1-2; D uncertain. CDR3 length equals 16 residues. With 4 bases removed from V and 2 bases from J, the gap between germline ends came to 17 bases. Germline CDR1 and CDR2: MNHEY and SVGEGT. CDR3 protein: CASSSRERLKNYGYTF. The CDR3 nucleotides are TGTGCCAGCAGTTCCCGGGAACGGCTAAAGAACTATGGCTACACCTTC.